Here is one T cell receptor (beta chain) with its context. Antigen specificity is unknown. Measured with immunoSEQ multiplex PCR; TCRdb has only the in-frame clones, and not every one. The sample yields more than 2,000,000 clones, approximately 92% seen once. This entry comes from a study of shared clonotypes between healthy human individuals. Trimming took 7 bases from V and 0 from J; bases not matched to a gene: 8. From germline, CDR1 is SGHNT and CDR2 YYREEE (reference sequence). The CDR3 is made up of 15 amino acids. Study-wide results and limits: Rarefaction exposed incomplete sorted-subset sequencing despite large depth.

Specimen: naive CD4+ T cells sorted from blood. Noted subset: CD45RA+ positively selected. V usage is TRBV5-4 and J usage is TRBJ2-3; 7 bases map to TRBD1. The sequence came from a man aged 18 to 30 in good health. The DNA for the CDR3 is TGTGCCAGCCGAGGGGGCTGGGGGAGCACAGATACGCAGTATTTT. This gives the protein CASRGGWGSTDTQYF.